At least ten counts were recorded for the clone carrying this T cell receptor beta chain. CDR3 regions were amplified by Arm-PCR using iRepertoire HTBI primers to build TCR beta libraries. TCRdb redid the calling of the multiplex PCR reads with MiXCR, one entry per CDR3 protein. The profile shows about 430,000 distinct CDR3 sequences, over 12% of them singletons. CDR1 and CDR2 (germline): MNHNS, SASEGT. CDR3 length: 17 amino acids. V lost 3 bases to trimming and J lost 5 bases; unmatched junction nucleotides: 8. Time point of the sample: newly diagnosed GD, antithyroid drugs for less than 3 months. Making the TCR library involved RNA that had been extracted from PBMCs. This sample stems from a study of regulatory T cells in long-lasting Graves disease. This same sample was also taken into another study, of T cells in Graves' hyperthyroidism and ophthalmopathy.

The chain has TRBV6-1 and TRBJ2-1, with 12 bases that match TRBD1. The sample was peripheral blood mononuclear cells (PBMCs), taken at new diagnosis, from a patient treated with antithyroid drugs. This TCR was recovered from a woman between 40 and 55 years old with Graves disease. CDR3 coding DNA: TGTGCCAGCAGTGACCCCAGCGGGGACAGGGGGCACAATGAGCAGTTCTTC. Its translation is CASSDPSGDRGHNEQFF.